This T cell receptor beta chain was observed in a study of vaccination effects on CD4 cells after COVID-19. About this clone itself: No antigen is known for it.

Trimming left V 2 bases short and J 8 bases short, with 9 bases between. The CDR3 has 12 amino acids. Germline-derived CDR1 and CDR2 are MNHEY and SVGEGT. After expansion with viral peptide pools in the ViraFEST assay, antigen-specific CD4+ T cells were sequenced. Culture proceeded for 10 days, and CD4+ T cells were then isolated. It was between March and December 2020 that the person had a SARS-CoV-2 infection confirmed by PCR. Wells of two million PBMC each were grown with 9.5 to 10 IU/ml IL-2 and roughly 9.9 ug/ml peptides. It was an HIV-1 Nef peptide pool that made up the negative control culture. Clones were read by immunoSEQ multiplex PCR, and TCRdb kept only the in-frame ones, dropping some. The sample holds 60,000 to 75,000 clones; roughly 73% are singletons and the top ten take 5% to 6%. The study's findings and limits: Early timepoints after infection were absent, and convalescent patients were few in the study.

The chain has TRBV6-2 or TRBV6-3 and TRBJ1-2; unclear D gene. The material sequenced was CD4+ T cells from PBMCs cultured with HIV peptides, taken before COVID-19 vaccination. Sample subset: HIV-1 Nef peptide pool negative control/reference culture. The receptor comes from a human donor who had a prior SARS-CoV-2 infection. CDR3: CASSYRSGGYTF. The CDR3 DNA sequence: TGTGCCAGCAGTTACCGGTCTGGGGGCTACACCTTC.